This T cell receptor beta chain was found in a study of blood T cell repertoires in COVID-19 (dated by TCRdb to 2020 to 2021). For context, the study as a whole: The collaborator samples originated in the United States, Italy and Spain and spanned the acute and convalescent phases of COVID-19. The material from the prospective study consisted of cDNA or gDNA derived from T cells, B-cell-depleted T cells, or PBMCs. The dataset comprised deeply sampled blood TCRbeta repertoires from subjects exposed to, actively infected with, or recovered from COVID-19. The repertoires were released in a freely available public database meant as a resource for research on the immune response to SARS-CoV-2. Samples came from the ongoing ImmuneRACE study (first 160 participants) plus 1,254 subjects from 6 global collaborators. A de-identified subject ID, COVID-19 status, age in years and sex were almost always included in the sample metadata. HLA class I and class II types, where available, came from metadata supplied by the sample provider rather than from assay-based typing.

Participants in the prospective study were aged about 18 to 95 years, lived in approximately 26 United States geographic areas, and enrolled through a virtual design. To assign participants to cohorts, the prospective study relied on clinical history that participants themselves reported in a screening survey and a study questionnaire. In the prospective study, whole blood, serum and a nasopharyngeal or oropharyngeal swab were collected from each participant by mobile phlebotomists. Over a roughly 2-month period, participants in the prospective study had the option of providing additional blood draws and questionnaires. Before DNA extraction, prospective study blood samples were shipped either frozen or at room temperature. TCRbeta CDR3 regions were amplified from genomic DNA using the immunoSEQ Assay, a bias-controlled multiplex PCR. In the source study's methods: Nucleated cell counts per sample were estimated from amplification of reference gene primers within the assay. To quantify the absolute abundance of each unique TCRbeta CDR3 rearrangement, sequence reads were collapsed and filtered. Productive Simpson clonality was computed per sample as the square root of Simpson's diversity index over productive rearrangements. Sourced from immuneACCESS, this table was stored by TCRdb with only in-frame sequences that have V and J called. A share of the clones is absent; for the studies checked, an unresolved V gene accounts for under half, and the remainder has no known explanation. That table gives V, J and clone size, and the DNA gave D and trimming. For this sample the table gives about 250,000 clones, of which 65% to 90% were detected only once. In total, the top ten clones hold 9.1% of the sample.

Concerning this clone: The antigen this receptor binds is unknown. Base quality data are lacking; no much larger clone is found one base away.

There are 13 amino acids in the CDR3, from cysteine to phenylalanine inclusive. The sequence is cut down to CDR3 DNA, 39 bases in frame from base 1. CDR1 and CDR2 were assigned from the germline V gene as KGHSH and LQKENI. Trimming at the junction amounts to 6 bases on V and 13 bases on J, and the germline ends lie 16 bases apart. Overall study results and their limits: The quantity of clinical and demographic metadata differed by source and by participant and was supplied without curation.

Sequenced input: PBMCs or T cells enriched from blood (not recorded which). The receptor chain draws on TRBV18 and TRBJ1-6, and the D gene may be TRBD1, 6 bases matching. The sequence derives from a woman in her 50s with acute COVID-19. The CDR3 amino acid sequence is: CASSPSQGSPLHF. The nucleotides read TGTGCCAGCTCTCCTTCTCAGGGGTCCCCCCTCCACTTT.